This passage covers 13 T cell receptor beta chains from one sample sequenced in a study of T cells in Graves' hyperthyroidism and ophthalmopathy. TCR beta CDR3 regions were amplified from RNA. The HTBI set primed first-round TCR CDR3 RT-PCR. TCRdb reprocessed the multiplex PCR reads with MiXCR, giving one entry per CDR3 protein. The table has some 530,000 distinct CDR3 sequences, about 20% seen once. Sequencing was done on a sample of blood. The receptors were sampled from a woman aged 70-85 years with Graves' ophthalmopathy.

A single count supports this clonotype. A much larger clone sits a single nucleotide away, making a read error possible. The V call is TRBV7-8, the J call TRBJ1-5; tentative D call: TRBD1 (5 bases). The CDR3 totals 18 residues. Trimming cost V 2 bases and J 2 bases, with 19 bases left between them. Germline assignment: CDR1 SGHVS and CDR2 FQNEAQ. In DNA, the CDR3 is TGTGCCAGCAGCTTAATGGCACGGGGGGTAGTTGGCAATCAGCCCCAGCATTTT. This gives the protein CASSLMARGVVGNQPQHF.

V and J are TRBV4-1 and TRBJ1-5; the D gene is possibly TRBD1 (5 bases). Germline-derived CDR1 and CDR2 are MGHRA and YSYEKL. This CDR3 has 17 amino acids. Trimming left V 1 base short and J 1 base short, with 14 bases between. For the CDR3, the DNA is TGCGCCAGCAGCCAAGGAGTCAGGGTGGGCAGCAATCAGCCCCAGCATTTT. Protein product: CASSQGVRVGSNQPQHF.

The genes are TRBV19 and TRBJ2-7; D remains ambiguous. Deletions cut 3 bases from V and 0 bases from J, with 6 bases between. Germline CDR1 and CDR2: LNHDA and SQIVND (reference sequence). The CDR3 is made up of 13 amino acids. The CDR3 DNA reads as TGTGCCAGTAGTATTTGGGGCTCCTACGAGCAGTACTTC. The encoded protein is CASSIWGSYEQYF.

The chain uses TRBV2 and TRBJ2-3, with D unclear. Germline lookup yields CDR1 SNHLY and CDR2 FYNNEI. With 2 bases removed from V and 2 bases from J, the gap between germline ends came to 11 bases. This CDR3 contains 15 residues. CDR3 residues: CASSELVGFTDTQYF. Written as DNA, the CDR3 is TGTGCCAGCAGTGAACTGGTGGGTTTCACAGATACGCAGTATTTT. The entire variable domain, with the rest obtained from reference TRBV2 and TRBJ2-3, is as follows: EPEVTQTPSHQVTQMGQEVILRCVPISNHLYFYWYRQILGQKVEFLVSFYNNEISEKSEIFDDQFSVERPDGSNFTLKIRSTKLEDSAMYFCASSELVGFTDTQYFGPGTRLTVL.

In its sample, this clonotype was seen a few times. CDR3 sequence: CSARDQAGSDTQYF. As DNA, the CDR3 is TGCAGTGCTAGAGATCAGGCAGGATCAGATACGCAGTATTTT. The rearrangement joins TRBV20-1 to TRBJ2-3; D gene ambiguous. Germline loops: CDR1 DFQATT, CDR2 SNEGSKA (reference sequence). The germline V and J ends were trimmed by 0 bases and 4 bases, with 11 bases remaining between them. CDR3 size: 14 residues.

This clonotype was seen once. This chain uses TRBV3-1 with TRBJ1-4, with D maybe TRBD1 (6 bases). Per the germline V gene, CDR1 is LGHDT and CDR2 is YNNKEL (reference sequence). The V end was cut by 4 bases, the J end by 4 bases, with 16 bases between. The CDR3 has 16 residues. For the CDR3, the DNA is TGTGCCAGCAGCCCCCTCACAGGGTGGGGTAATGAAAAACTGTTTTTT. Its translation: CASSPLTGWGNEKLFF.

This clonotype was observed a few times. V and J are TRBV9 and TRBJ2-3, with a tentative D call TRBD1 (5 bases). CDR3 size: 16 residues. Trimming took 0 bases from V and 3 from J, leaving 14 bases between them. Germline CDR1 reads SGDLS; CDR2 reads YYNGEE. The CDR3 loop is CASSVDGASVTDTQYF. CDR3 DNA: TGTGCCAGCAGCGTAGATGGGGCAAGTGTTACAGATACGCAGTATTTT.

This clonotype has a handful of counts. The CDR3 spells CASSVYGRATDTQYF. The DNA of the CDR3 is TGTGCCAGCAGTGTTTACGGGAGGGCCACAGATACGCAGTATTTT. The rearrangement uses TRBV2 and TRBJ2-3; 8 nucleotides agree with TRBD2. The germline CDR1 and CDR2 sequences are SNHLY and FYNNEI. The CDR3 totals 15 residues. With V trimmed by 4 bases and J by 2 bases, 5 bases remained unmatched.

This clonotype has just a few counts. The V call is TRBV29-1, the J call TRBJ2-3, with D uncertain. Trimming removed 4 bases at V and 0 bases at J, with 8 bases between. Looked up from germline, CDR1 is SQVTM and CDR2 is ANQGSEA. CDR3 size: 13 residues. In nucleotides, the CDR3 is TGCAGCGTTGTAGGTACTAGCACAGATACGCAGTATTTT. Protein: CSVVGTSTDTQYF.

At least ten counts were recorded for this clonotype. CDR3 loop: CASSYSGTHNEQFF. The CDR3 nucleotides read TGTGCCAGCAGTTACTCAGGGACCCACAATGAGCAGTTCTTC. The rearrangement uses TRBV6-2 or TRBV6-3 and TRBJ2-1; the D call may be TRBD1 or TRBD2 (5 bases each). The CDR3 spans 14 residues. CDR1 MNHEY and CDR2 SVGEGT come from the germline V gene. Between the trimmed V and J ends, which lost 0 bases and 5 bases, there was a span of 8 bases.

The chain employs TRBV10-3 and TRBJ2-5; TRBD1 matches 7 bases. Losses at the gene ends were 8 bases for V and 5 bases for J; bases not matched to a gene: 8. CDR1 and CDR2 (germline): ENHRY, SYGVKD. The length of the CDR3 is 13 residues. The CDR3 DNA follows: TGTGCCATCGCCGGGACAGCTGAGGAGACCCAGTACTTC. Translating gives CAIAGTAEETQYF.

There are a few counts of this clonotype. In DNA form, the CDR3 reads TGTGCCAGCAGCCCCCTTTCCCCGGGCGGGGAGCTGTTTTTT. It encodes CASSPLSPGGELFF. The genes are TRBV12-3 or TRBV12-4 and TRBJ2-2, with D unclear. The CDR3 length is 14 residues. V was pared by 6 bases and J by 7 bases, with 15 bases between.

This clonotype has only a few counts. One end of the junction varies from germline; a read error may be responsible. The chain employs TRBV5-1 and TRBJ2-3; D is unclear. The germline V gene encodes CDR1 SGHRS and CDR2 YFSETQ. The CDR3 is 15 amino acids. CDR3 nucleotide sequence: TGTGCCAGCAGCCTGGTGGGAACTAGCACAGATACGCAGTATTTT. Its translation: CASSLVGTSTDTQYF.